Listed below are T cell receptor beta chains from one sample, sequenced in a study of blood T cell repertoires in COVID-19. The table came from immunoSEQ multiplex PCR; TCRdb's copy has only in-frame clones and leaves some out. Among around 99,000 clones listed, 84% were seen once. The sample consisted of peripheral blood. The source of these receptors is a human donor in a cohort sampled during active COVID-19. Each CDR3 is given with its conserved first and last residue. D genes are given only for firm matches. Rows may omit the clone size; those that give it use once, few, many or a size class.

few | TRBJ1-2 | . | TRBV30 | CAWSIPTGTYGYTF | TGTGCCTGGAGTATACCTACAGGGACGTATGGCTACACCTTC
. | TRBJ1-2 | . | TRBV5-4 | CASSSQGLDGYTF | TGTGCCAGCAGCTCACAGGGTTTGGATGGCTACACCTTC
. | TRBJ1-2 | TRBD1 | TRBV7-8 | CASSPGTVNYGYTF | TGTGCCAGCAGCCCGGGGACAGTTAACTATGGCTACACCTTC
once | TRBJ2-2 | TRBD2 | TRBV6-2/TRBV6-3 | CASNPSGTNTGELFF | TGTGCCAGCAACCCTAGCGGGACGAACACCGGGGAGCTGTTTTTT
once | TRBJ1-1 | . | TRBV4-1 | CASSLQGNTEAFF | TGCGCCAGCAGCCTCCAGGGGAACACTGAAGCTTTCTTT
. | TRBJ1-1 | . | TRBV12-3/TRBV12-4 | CASSSDGNTEAFF | TGTGCCAGCAGTTCAGATGGCAACACTGAAGCTTTCTTT
. | TRBJ2-2 | TRBD2 | TRBV3-1/TRBV3-2 | CASSHTSADTGELFF | TGTGCCAGCAGCCACACTAGCGCTGACACCGGGGAGCTGTTTTTT
. | TRBJ2-1 | TRBD2 | TRBV3-1/TRBV3-2 | CASSGLAGELNEQFF | TGTGCCAGCAGTGGACTAGCGGGAGAACTCAATGAGCAGTTCTTC
. | TRBJ2-1 | . | TRBV3-1/TRBV3-2 | CASSHGSNEQFF | TGTGCCAGCAGCCATGGTAGCAATGAGCAGTTCTTC
. | TRBJ2-3 | TRBD2 | TRBV19 | CASSPQGLAPDTQYF | TGTGCCAGTAGTCCCCAAGGACTAGCGCCAGATACGCAGTATTTT
. | TRBJ2-1 | . | TRBV5-4 | CASSLASRGNEQFF | TGTGCCAGCAGCTTGGCTTCGCGGGGTAATGAGCAGTTCTTC
once | TRBJ1-1 | . | TRBV19 | CASRGANQGINTEAFF | TGTGCCAGTAGGGGGGCTAACCAGGGGATTAACACTGAAGCTTTCTTT
once | TRBJ2-4 | . | TRBV4-1 | CASSQEGPRNLAKNIQYF | TGCGCCAGCAGCCAAGAAGGTCCGAGGAACCTAGCCAAAAACATTCAGTACTTC
. | TRBJ1-1 | . | TRBV7-8 | CASSPKIWNTEAFF | TGTGCCAGCAGCCCTAAGATTTGGAACACTGAAGCTTTCTTT
. | TRBJ1-4 | TRBD1 | TRBV3-1/TRBV3-2 | CASSRGQGDEKLFF | TGTGCCAGCAGCCGCGGACAGGGGGATGAAAAACTGTTTTTT
. | TRBJ2-6 | . | TRBV11-2 | CASSLSDFSGANVLTF | TGTGCCAGCAGCTTATCCGACTTCTCTGGGGCCAACGTCCTGACTTTC
. | TRBJ2-1 | . | TRBV30 | CASSSSSNEQFF | TGTGCCTCCTCGAGTTCTAGCAATGAGCAGTTCTTC
. | TRBJ1-3 | . | TRBV5-4 | CASSEDPGDLSSGNTIYF | TGTGCCAGCAGCGAGGATCCAGGGGACCTGAGCTCTGGAAACACCATATATTTT
. | TRBJ1-5 | TRBD1 | TRBV3-1/TRBV3-2 | CASSQEGTGVTIRPQHF | TGTGCCAGCAGCCAAGAGGGGACAGGGGTAACTATCAGGCCCCAGCATTTT
. | TRBJ1-5 | . | TRBV24-1 | CATSRGNQPQHF | TGTGCCACCAGTCGGGGGAACCAGCCCCAGCATTTT
. | TRBJ2-1 | TRBD1 | TRBV28 | CASSIPTGGEQFF | TGTGCCAGCAGTATCCCTACAGGGGGCGAGCAGTTCTTC
. | TRBJ2-3 | TRBD2 | TRBV19 | CASRLAGGSGTQYF | TGTGCCAGTAGATTAGCGGGGGGGAGTGGTACGCAGTATTTT
. | TRBJ2-1 | . | TRBV10-3 | CAISEYQGSYEQFF | TGTGCCATCAGTGAGTACCAGGGGTCCTATGAGCAGTTCTTC
. | TRBJ2-7 | TRBD2 | TRBV7-9 | CASSPPGLAGEQYF | TGTGCCAGCAGCCCACCGGGACTAGCGGGCGAGCAGTACTTC
once | TRBJ1-1 | TRBD1 | TRBV7-2 | CASSPDRGQNEAFF | TGTGCCAGCAGCCCAGACAGGGGGCAAAATGAAGCTTTCTTT
. | TRBJ2-3 | TRBD2 | TRBV11-2 | CASSLAPRTSGTTDTQYF | TGTGCCAGCAGCTTAGCTCCCAGGACTAGCGGGACCACAGATACGCAGTATTTT
. | TRBJ2-5 | TRBD2 | TRBV12-3/TRBV12-4 | CASLGLAGETQYF | TGTGCCTCACTGGGGCTAGCGGGAGAGACCCAGTACTTC
. | TRBJ2-7 | . | TRBV7-4 | CASRVGGGNYYEQYF | TGTGCCAGCAGGGTAGGAGGGGGCAATTACTACGAGCAGTACTTC
. | TRBJ2-7 | . | TRBV6-6 | CASSSSQGGHEYF | TGTGCCAGCAGTTCAAGCCAAGGGGGACATGAGTACTTC
once | TRBJ2-2 | . | TRBV4-1 | CASSQSLSNTGELFF | TGCGCCAGCAGCCAGTCTTTATCGAACACCGGGGAGCTGTTTTTT
. | TRBJ2-5 | . | TRBV11-3 | CASSLGRGNEGPETQYF | TGTGCCAGCAGCTTAGGGCGGGGAAATGAAGGCCCAGAGACCCAGTACTTC
once | TRBJ2-7 | TRBD1 | TRBV7-9 | CASSYGTGRAYEQYF | TGTGCCAGCAGCTATGGGACAGGGCGGGCCTACGAGCAGTACTTC
. | TRBJ2-1 | TRBD2 | TRBV28 | CASSLPASGNNEQFF | TGTGCCAGCAGTTTACCGGCTAGCGGAAACAATGAGCAGTTCTTC
. | TRBJ1-1 | . | TRBV27 | CASSLKQNTEAFF | TGTGCCAGCAGTTTAAAACAGAACACTGAAGCTTTCTTT
. | TRBJ1-6 | TRBD1 | TRBV28 | CASSLRQGSTPLHF | TGTGCCAGCAGTCTCCGACAGGGCAGTACACCCCTCCACTTT
. | TRBJ2-2 | TRBD2 | TRBV7-3 | CASSASGRPKIGELFF | TGTGCCAGCAGCGCCTCCGGGAGGCCAAAGATAGGGGAGCTGTTTTTT
. | TRBJ2-5 | TRBD1 | TRBV3-1/TRBV3-2 | CASSTATGVQETQYF | TGTGCCAGCAGCACCGCGACAGGGGTCCAAGAGACCCAGTACTTC
. | TRBJ1-2 | . | TRBV7-9 | CASSFRNYGYTF | TGTGCCAGCAGCTTCAGAAACTATGGCTACACCTTC
. | TRBJ2-1 | . | TRBV19 | CASSISGLPYNEQFF | TGTGCCAGTAGTATCTCCGGACTACCGTACAATGAGCAGTTCTTC
. | TRBJ2-3 | TRBD2 | TRBV11-2 | CASSLGTSGSGDTQYF | TGTGCCAGCAGCTTAGGGACTAGCGGGAGTGGAGATACGCAGTATTTT
. | TRBJ2-2 | . | TRBV9 | CASSVNQGSGGELFF | TGTGCCAGCAGCGTTAACCAGGGATCGGGCGGGGAGCTGTTTTTT
. | TRBJ1-1 | TRBD1 | TRBV30 | CAWSRGTVNTEAFF | TGTGCCTGGAGCCGGGGGACAGTGAACACTGAAGCTTTCTTT
. | TRBJ1-4 | . | TRBV6-7 | CASSLRQRPNEKLFF | TGTGCCAGCAGTCTCCGACAGCGACCTAATGAAAAACTGTTTTTT
once | TRBJ1-1 | . | TRBV19 | CASSIQHQNTEAFF | TGTGCCAGTAGTATTCAACACCAGAACACTGAAGCTTTCTTT
. | TRBJ1-1 | . | TRBV6-1 | CASSDRAEAFF | TGTGCCAGCAGTGATCGTGCTGAAGCTTTCTTT
. | TRBJ2-1 | . | TRBV3-1/TRBV3-2 | CASSFDNEQFF | TGTGCGTCCAGTTTCGACAATGAGCAGTTCTTC
. | TRBJ1-2 | TRBD1 | TRBV29-1 | CSVDAHQGTGGFYGYTF | TGCAGCGTCGATGCGCACCAGGGGACAGGGGGGTTCTATGGCTACACCTTC
. | TRBJ2-3 | TRBD1 | TRBV5-6 | CASSLSTGGLSDTQYF | TGTGCCAGCAGCTTGTCGACAGGGGGATTGTCAGATACGCAGTATTTT